A single sample is the source of the 3 T cell receptor beta chains below, sequenced in a study of T cells after yellow fever vaccination. TCRdb processed the 5' RACE reads anew with MiXCR; each CDR3 protein has one entry. The data hold roughly 50,000 distinct CDR3 sequences, with roughly 7.3% observed a single time. Specimen: CD8+ T cells sorted from PBMCs, collected roughly 14 days after the first yellow fever vaccination. Receptor source: a man aged 18 to 30 who received the YFV17D yellow fever vaccine.

CDR3 in amino acids: CASSHRRGGTGELFF. The DNA of the CDR3 is TGTGCCAGCAGCCACCGACGGGGGGGCACCGGGGAGCTGTTTTTT. V and J are TRBV4-2 and TRBJ2-2, with 8 bases identical to TRBD2. V was clipped by 3 bases and J by 4 bases; unmatched bases: 4. Germline CDR1 and CDR2: LGHNA and YNFKEQ. The CDR3 runs 15 residues.

This clonotype was detected ten times or more. This rearrangement joins TRBV27 to TRBJ1-2, with D unclear. Trimming took off 2 bases at V and 2 bases at J, with 9 bases between the two ends. The length of the CDR3 is 14 residues. Germline V gene sequence: CDR1 MNHEY, CDR2 SMNVEV (reference sequence). This CDR3 reads CASSLNGGNYGYTF. The CDR3 DNA sequence: TGTGCCAGCAGTTTAAACGGAGGGAACTATGGCTACACCTTC.

This clonotype occurred many times. The chain couples TRBV2 to TRBJ2-7; no clear D. This CDR3 contains 13 residues. CDR1 is SNHLY, CDR2 FYNNEI, per germline. The V end was cut by 10 bases, the J end by 0 bases, with 13 bases between. CDR3 sequence reads: CATTLTDSYEQYF. The CDR3 DNA sequence: TGTGCCACTACCCTGACTGACTCCTACGAGCAGTACTTC.